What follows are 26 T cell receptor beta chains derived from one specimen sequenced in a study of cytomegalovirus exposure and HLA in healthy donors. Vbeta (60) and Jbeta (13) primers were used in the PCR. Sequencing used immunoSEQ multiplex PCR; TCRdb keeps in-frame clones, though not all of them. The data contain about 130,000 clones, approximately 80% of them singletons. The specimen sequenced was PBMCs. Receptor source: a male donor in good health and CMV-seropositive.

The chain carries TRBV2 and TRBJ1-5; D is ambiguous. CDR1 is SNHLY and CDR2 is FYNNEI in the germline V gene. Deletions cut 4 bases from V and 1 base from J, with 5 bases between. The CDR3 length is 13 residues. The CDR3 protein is CASSAESNQPQHF. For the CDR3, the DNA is TGTGCCAGCAGTGCAGAAAGCAATCAGCCCCAGCATTTT.

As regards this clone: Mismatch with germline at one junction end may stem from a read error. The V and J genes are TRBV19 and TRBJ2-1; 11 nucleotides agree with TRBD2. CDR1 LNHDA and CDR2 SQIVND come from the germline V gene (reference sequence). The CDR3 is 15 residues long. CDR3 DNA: TGTGCCAGTAGTATTAGCGGGGGGGCCTACGATGAGCAGTTCTTC. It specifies CASSISGGAYDEQFF.

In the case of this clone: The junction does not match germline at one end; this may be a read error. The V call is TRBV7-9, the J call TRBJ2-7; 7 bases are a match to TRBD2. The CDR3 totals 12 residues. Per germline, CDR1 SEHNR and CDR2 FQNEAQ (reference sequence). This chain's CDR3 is CSSRPSGGEQYF. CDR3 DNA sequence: TGTTCCAGCAGGCCTTCGGGAGGCGAGCAGTACTTC. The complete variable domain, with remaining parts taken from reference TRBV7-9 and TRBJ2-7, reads DTGVSQNPRHKITKRGQNVTFRCDPISEHNRLYWYRQTLGQGPEFLTYFQNEAQLEKSRLLSDRFSAERPKGSFSTLEIQRTEQGDSAMYLCSSRPSGGEQYFGPGTRLTVT.

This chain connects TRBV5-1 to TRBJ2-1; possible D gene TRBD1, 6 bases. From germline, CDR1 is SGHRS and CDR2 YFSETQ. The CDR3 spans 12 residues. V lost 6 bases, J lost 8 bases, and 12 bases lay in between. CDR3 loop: CASNTGLDEQFF. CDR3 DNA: TGCGCCAGCAACACAGGGTTGGATGAGCAGTTCTTC.

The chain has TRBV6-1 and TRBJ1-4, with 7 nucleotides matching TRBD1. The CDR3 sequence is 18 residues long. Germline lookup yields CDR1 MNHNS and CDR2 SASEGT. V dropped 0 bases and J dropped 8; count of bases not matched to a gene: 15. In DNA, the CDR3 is TGTGCCAGCAGTGAAGCGCAATGGCGTGGGACAGTCAGAGAAAAACTGTTTTTT. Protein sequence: CASSEAQWRGTVREKLFF.

CDR3 sequence reads: CSVAIAGGRRTDTQYF. The CDR3 DNA is TGCAGCGTAGCTATAGCGGGGGGGCGGCGGACAGATACGCAGTATTTT. The J gene is TRBJ2-3, the V gene TRBV29-1; 11 nucleotides match TRBD2. Germline V gene lookup returns CDR1 SQVTM and CDR2 ANQGSEA. Trimming removed 6 bases from V and 3 bases from J; junction bases left unmatched: 11. The CDR3 has 16 amino acids.

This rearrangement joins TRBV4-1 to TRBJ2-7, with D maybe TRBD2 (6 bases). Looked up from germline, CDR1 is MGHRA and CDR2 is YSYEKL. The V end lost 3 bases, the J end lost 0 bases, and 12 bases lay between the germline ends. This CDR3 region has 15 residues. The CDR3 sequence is CASSHSSDSSYEQYF. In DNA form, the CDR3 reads TGCGCCAGCAGCCACTCTAGCGACAGCTCCTACGAGCAGTACTTC.

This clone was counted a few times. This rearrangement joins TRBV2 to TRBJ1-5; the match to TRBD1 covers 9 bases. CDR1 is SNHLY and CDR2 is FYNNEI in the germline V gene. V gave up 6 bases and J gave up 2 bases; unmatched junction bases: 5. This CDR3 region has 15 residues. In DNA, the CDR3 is TGTGCCAGCAGAGGGACAGGGTTTCGCAATCAGCCCCAGCATTTT. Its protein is CASRGTGFRNQPQHF.

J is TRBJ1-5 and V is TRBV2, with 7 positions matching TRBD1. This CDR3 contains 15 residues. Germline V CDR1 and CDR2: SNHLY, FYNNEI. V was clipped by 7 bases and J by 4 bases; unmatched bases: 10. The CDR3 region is CASNPEGAGNQPQHF. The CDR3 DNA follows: TGTGCCAGCAATCCGGAGGGGGCCGGGAATCAGCCCCAGCATTTT.

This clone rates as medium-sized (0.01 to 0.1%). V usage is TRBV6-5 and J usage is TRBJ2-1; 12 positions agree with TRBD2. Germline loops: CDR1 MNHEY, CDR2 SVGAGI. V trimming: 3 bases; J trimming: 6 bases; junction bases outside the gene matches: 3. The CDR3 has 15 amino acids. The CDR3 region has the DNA TGTGCCAGCAGTTATAAGACTAGCGGGGGCAATGAGCAGTTCTTC. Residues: CASSYKTSGGNEQFF.

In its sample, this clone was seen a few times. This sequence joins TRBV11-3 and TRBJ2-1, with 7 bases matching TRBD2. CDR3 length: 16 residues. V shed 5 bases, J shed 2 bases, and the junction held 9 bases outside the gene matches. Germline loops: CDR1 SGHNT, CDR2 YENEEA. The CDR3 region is CASSLTLGGAYNEQFF. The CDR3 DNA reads TGTGCCAGCAGCCTCACACTGGGGGGGGCCTACAATGAGCAGTTCTTC.

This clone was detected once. The CDR3 bases are TGTGCCAGCAGCTTATCAGGGGAGCTGTTTTTT. Translating gives CASSLSGELFF. This chain uses TRBV11-2 with TRBJ2-2; D uncertain. The CDR3 extends over 11 amino acids. Trimming stripped 2 bases from V and 8 bases from J, with 3 bases between. Germline lookup yields CDR1 SGHAT and CDR2 FQNNGV.

CDR3 loop: CAISESDGLSYEQYF. In DNA form, the CDR3 reads TGTGCCATCAGTGAGTCTGACGGACTCTCCTACGAGCAGTACTTC. The chain combines TRBV10-3 with TRBJ2-5, with a possible D match to TRBD2 (5 bases). The J call may be faulty, since TRBJ2-7 better matches the DNA end. Germline CDR1 ENHRY, CDR2 SYGVKD. The CDR3 runs 15 residues.

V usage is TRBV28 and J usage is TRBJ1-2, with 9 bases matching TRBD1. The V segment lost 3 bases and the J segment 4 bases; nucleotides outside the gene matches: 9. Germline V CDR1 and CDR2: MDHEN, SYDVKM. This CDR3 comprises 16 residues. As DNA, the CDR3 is TGTGCCAGCAGTTTCCCCACGACAGGGGGACCCTATGGCTACACCTTC. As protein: CASSFPTTGGPYGYTF.

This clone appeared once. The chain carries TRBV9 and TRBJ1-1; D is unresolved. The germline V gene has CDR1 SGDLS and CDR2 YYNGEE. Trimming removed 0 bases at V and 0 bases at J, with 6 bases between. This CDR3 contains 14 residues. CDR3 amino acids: CASSVVPMNTEAFF. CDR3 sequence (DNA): TGTGCCAGCAGCGTAGTCCCCATGAACACTGAAGCTTTCTTT.

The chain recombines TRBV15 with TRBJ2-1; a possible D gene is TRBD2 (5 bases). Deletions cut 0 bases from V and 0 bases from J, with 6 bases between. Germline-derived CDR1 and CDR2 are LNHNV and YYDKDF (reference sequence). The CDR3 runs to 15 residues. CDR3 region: CATSREAGSYNEQFF. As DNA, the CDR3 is TGTGCCACCAGCAGAGAGGCGGGCTCCTACAATGAGCAGTTCTTC.

The CDR3 nucleotides are TGTGCCAGCAGTTTAGGCAGGCAAGAGACCCAGTACTTC. This sequence encodes CASSLGRQETQYF. The J gene is TRBJ2-5, the V gene TRBV28; D gene unclear. Trimming pared 2 bases from V and 2 bases from J, leaving 6 bases between. Germline CDR1 MDHEN, CDR2 SYDVKM. The CDR3 has 13 amino acids.

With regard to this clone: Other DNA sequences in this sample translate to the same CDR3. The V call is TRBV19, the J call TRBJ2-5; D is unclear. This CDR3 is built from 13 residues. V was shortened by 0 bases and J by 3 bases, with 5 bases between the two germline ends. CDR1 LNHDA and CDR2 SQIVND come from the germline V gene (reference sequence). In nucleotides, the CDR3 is TGTGCCAGTAGTATAGACGGAGAAGAGACCCAGTACTTC. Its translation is CASSIDGEETQYF.

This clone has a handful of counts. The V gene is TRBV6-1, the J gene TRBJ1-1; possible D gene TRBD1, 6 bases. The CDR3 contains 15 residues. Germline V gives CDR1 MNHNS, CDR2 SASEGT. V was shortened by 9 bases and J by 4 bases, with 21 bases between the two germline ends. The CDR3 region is CASRIAAGVSTEAFF. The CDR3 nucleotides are TGTGCCAGTCGCATCGCCGCAGGGGTGAGCACTGAAGCTTTCTTT.

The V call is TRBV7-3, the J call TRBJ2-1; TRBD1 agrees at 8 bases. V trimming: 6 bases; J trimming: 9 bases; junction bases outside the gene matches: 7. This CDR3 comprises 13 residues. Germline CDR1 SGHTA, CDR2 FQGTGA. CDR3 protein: CASRDRATSEQFF. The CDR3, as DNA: TGTGCCAGCAGGGACAGGGCGACGTCTGAGCAGTTCTTC. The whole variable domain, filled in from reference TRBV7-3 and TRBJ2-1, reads GAGVSQTPSNKVTEKGKYVELRCDPISGHTALYWYRQSLGQGPEFLIYFQGTGAADDSGLPNDRFFAVRPEGSVSTLKIQRTERGDSAVYLCASRDRATSEQFFGPGTRLTVL.

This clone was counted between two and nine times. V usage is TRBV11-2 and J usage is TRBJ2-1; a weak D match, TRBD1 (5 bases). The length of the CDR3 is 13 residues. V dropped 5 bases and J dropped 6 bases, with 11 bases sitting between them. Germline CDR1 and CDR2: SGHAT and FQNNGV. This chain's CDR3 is CASSATTVNEQFF. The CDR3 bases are TGTGCCAGCAGCGCCACGACAGTCAATGAGCAGTTCTTC.

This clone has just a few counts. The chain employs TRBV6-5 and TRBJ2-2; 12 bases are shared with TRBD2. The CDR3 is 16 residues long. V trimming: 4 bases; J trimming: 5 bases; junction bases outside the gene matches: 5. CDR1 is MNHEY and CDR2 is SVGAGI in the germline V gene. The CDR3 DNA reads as TGTGCCAGCAGTTTTAGACTAGCGGGGGAGACCGGGGAGCTGTTTTTT. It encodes CASSFRLAGETGELFF.

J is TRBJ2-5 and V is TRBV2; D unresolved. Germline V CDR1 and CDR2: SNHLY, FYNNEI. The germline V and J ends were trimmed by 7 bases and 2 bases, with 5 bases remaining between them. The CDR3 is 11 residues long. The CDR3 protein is CASNLQETQYF. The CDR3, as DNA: TGTGCCAGCAACTTACAAGAGACCCAGTACTTC.

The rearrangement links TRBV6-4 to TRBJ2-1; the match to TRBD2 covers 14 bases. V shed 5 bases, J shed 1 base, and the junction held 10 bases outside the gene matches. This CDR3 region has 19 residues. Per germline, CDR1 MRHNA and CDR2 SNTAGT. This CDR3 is CASSSTGTSGRRSYNEQFF. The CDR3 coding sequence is TGTGCCAGCAGTTCGACCGGGACTAGCGGGAGAAGGTCCTACAATGAGCAGTTCTTC.

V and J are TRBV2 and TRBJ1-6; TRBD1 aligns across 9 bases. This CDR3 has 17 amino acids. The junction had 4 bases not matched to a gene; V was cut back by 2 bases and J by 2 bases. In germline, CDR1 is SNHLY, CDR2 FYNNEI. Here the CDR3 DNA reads TGTGCCAGCAGTGAAAGGGACAGGGTCCCCTATAATTCACCCCTCCACTTT. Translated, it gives CASSERDRVPYNSPLHF.

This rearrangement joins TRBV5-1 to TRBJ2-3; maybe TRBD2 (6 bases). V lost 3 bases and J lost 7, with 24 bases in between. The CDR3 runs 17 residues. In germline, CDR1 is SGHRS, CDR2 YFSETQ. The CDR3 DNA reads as TGCGCCAGCAGCTCCGGAGTGGGGGACTCCTTGATCTATACGCAGTATTTT. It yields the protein CASSSGVGDSLIYTQYF.